Following are 27 T cell receptor beta chains from one sample sequenced in a study of control samples from healthy donors and cancer patients. This table comes from immunoSEQ multiplex PCR, and its TCRdb copy is limited to in-frame clones, with some not included. Among about 100,000 clones listed, approximately 84% were seen once. The specimen was blood. These receptors originate from a woman aged 50 to 65 in good health.

The V call is TRBV30, the J call TRBJ2-1; 11 bases align to TRBD2. The CDR3 runs 14 residues. Losses at the gene ends were 3 bases for V and 9 bases for J; bases not matched to a gene: 7. The germline gives CDR1 GTSNPN, CDR2 SVGIG (reference sequence). This CDR3 reads CAWRRLAGHSEQFF. The CDR3 nucleotides are TGTGCCTGGAGACGACTAGCGGGGCACAGTGAGCAGTTCTTC.

CDR3 amino acids: CASSFLDGQGGKLFF. In nucleotides, the CDR3 is TGTGCCAGCAGTTTCTTAGACGGACAGGGAGGAAAACTGTTTTTT. This chain links TRBV28 with TRBJ1-4, with 8 bases identical to TRBD1. The V and J ends lost 3 bases and 10 bases, in that order; junction bases with no gene match: 10. Germline V gene lookup returns CDR1 MDHEN and CDR2 SYDVKM. The CDR3 is 15 amino acids.

This clone was counted a single time. The chain carries TRBV21-1 and TRBJ2-7. TRBV21-1 is a pseudogene locus. The CDR3 totals 15 residues. CDR3 sequence reads: CASSVSVAPIGEQYV. CDR3 nucleotide sequence: TGTGCCAGCAGCGTCTCTGTCGCTCCAATAGGCGAGCAGTACGTC.

CDR3 coding DNA: TGCGCCAGCAGCCCTGCCGACGGGAGGGCCCAGTACTTC. Protein sequence: CASSPADGRAQYF. The chain is built from TRBV4-1 and TRBJ2-5; 8 nucleotides agree with TRBD2. Germline trimming cut 4 bases from V and 9 bases from J; bases unmatched to any gene: 7. The CDR3 has 13 amino acids. CDR1 is MGHRA, CDR2 YSYEKL, per germline.

V is TRBV6-2 or TRBV6-3 and J is TRBJ1-2; no firm D call. Trimming pared 2 bases from V and 7 bases from J, leaving 8 bases between. Germline V lookup: CDR1 MNHEY, CDR2 SVGEGT. This CDR3 spans 12 amino acids. The CDR3 loop is CASSYVGFGYTF. The CDR3 DNA sequence: TGTGCCAGCAGTTACGTGGGATTTGGCTACACCTTC.

This chain links TRBV9 with TRBJ2-1; D may be TRBD2 (5 bases). The germline V gene has CDR1 SGDLS and CDR2 YYNGEE. The CDR3 loop spans 18 amino acids. The V end lost 4 bases, the J end lost 4 bases, and 24 bases lay between the germline ends. This CDR3 is CASSISSYPSSFYNEQFF. The CDR3 DNA is TGTGCCAGCAGCATCAGTAGTTATCCGTCTAGCTTTTACAATGAGCAGTTCTTC.

The chain employs TRBV9 and TRBJ1-1; possibly TRBD1 for D (5 bases). V was pared by 0 bases and J by 1 base, with 10 bases between. CDR1 and CDR2 (germline): SGDLS, YYNGEE. The CDR3 consists of 15 residues. The CDR3: CASSVGAGPNTEAFF. The CDR3 region has the DNA TGTGCCAGCAGCGTAGGAGCAGGGCCGAACACTGAAGCTTTCTTT.

V usage is TRBV28 and J usage is TRBJ2-7, with D hard to call. Trimming stripped 2 bases from V and 3 bases from J, with 11 bases between. Germline V CDR1 and CDR2: MDHEN, SYDVKM. CDR3 length equals 14 residues. CDR3 residues: CASSLPNRNYEQYV. For the CDR3, the DNA is TGTGCCAGCAGTTTACCTAACAGAAACTACGAGCAGTACGTC.

V is TRBV7-9 and J is TRBJ2-3; D gene unclear. The CDR3 extends over 13 amino acids. V was cut by 2 bases and J by 2 bases, with 5 bases left in between. The V gene's germline CDR1 is SEHNR and CDR2 FQNEAQ (reference sequence). For the CDR3, the DNA is TGTGCCAGCAGCTTACAGGCCACAGATACGCAGTATTTT. Protein sequence: CASSLQATDTQYF.

CDR3 sequence reads: CASRSGGRPYNEQFF. CDR3 nucleotide sequence: TGTGCCAGCAGGAGTGGCGGGAGGCCTTACAATGAGCAGTTCTTC. The rearrangement joins TRBV6-5 to TRBJ2-1, with 8 bases aligning to TRBD2. The ends lost 6 bases at V and 4 bases at J; junction bases unmatched: 8. This CDR3 comprises 15 residues. The germline gives CDR1 MNHEY, CDR2 SVGAGI.

V gene TRBV6-2 or TRBV6-3 combines with J gene TRBJ2-4, with TRBD2 matching 10 bases. Germline values: CDR1 MNHEY, CDR2 SVGEGT. The CDR3 extends over 18 amino acids. The V segment lost 1 base and the J segment 0 bases; nucleotides outside the gene matches: 6. CDR3 bases: TGTGCCAGCAGTTACTTAGCGGGAGGCGCCGGAGCCAAAAACATTCAGTACTTC. This sequence encodes CASSYLAGGAGAKNIQYF.

The chain is built from TRBV3-1 (or the pseudogene TRBV3-2) and TRBJ2-5; TRBD2 matches at 15 bases. This CDR3 contains 16 residues. The V and J ends lost 5 bases and 5 bases, in that order; junction bases with no gene match: 6. The germline gives CDR1 LGHDT, CDR2 YNNKEL (reference sequence). The CDR3 DNA is TGTGCCAGCAGCATCCGGACTAGCGGGAGGGAGGAGACCCAGTACTTC. Protein: CASSIRTSGREETQYF.

The chain carries TRBV19 and TRBJ1-2; unclear D gene. CDR3 length: 14 amino acids. The V and J ends lost 3 bases and 4 bases respectively, with 12 bases between them. Germline V gene sequence: CDR1 LNHDA, CDR2 SQIVND (reference sequence). The CDR3 loop reads CASSIFAAFYGYTF. CDR3 DNA: TGTGCCAGTAGTATTTTCGCGGCCTTCTATGGCTACACCTTC.

This chain connects TRBV20-1 to TRBJ1-1, with D uncertain. CDR3 length: 11 residues. Germline lookup yields CDR1 DFQATT and CDR2 SNEGSKA (reference sequence). CDR3 nucleotide sequence: TGCAGATCCGGGCCGCAAAATGAAGCTTTCTTT. It encodes CRSGPQNEAFF.

This clone has a single count. This chain joins TRBV9 and TRBJ1-4; D not certain. V lost 3 bases and J lost 3, with 9 bases in between. This CDR3 comprises 14 residues. In germline, CDR1 is SGDLS, CDR2 YYNGEE. The CDR3 spells CASSERASNEKLFF. CDR3 nucleotides: TGTGCCAGCAGCGAGCGGGCGTCTAATGAAAAACTGTTTTTT.

The rearrangement links TRBV7-9 to TRBJ2-5; no clear D gene. V lost 5 bases, J lost 5 bases, and 9 bases lay in between. The CDR3 spans 12 residues. The V gene's germline CDR1 is SEHNR and CDR2 FQNEAQ (reference sequence). CDR3 bases: TGTGCCAGCAGCACCGGCCCGGAGACCCAGTACTTC. Translation gives CASSTGPETQYF.

This clone appeared a single time. The chain links TRBV27 to TRBJ1-2; TRBD1 might be the D (5 bases). CDR3 length equals 15 residues. CDR1 and CDR2 (germline): MNHEY, SMNVEV (reference sequence). V gave up 8 bases and J gave up 4 bases, with 20 bases separating them. CDR3 in amino acids: CASREGGDRFYGYTF. For the CDR3, the DNA is TGTGCCAGCCGGGAGGGAGGGGACCGTTTCTATGGCTACACCTTC.

This clone showed up just a few times. The DNA for the CDR3 is TGTGCCAGCAGCTTAGAACAGGGGATTACAGATACGCAGTATTTT. As protein: CASSLEQGITDTQYF. The rearrangement links TRBV7-8 to TRBJ2-3; 7 bases are a match to TRBD1. Germline V gives CDR1 SGHVS, CDR2 FQNEAQ. CDR3 length: 15 amino acids. After removal of 1 base from V and 3 bases from J, the junction contained 4 bases not matched to a gene.

Points on this clone: The same CDR3 is also encoded by other DNA sequences in this sample. The V gene is TRBV5-1, the J gene TRBJ2-7, with D possibly TRBD1 on 5 matching bases. Between the trimmed V and J ends, which lost 4 bases and 3 bases, there was a span of 11 bases. CDR3 length equals 13 residues. Germline-derived CDR1 and CDR2 are SGHRS and YFSETQ. CDR3 nucleotides: TGCGCCAGCAGCGACGGACAACTCTACGAGCAGTACTTC. It yields the protein CASSDGQLYEQYF.

In its sample, this clone was seen a few times. The CDR3 is CASSLGAKAEAFF. The CDR3 DNA reads as TGTGCCAGTAGTCTCGGGGCTAAGGCTGAAGCTTTCTTT. V usage is TRBV19 and J usage is TRBJ1-1; a possible D gene is TRBD1 (5 bases). The CDR3 has 13 amino acids. Per germline, CDR1 LNHDA and CDR2 SQIVND (reference sequence). The V gene lost 5 bases and the J gene lost 6 bases, with 13 bases spanning the gap.

This chain uses TRBV2 with TRBJ2-3; D not resolved. Trimming pared 3 bases from V and 2 bases from J, leaving 9 bases between. CDR1 SNHLY and CDR2 FYNNEI come from the germline V gene. The CDR3 is 14 residues long. The DNA of the CDR3 is TGTGCCAGCAGTGATAAGAGAATCACAGATACGCAGTATTTT. The encoded protein is CASSDKRITDTQYF.

V usage is TRBV23-1 and J usage is TRBJ2-7; 7 nucleotides align to TRBD1. TRBV23-1 is recorded as an ORF, its role being uncertain. The junction had 6 bases not matched to a gene; V was cut back by 5 bases and J by 2 bases. The CDR3 sequence is 14 residues long. The CDR3 sequence: CASSTRDSPYEQYF. The CDR3 bases are TGCGCCAGCAGTACTCGGGACAGTCCCTACGAGCAGTACTTC.

This chain links TRBV9 with TRBJ1-2; 8 bases are shared with TRBD1. The germline gives CDR1 SGDLS, CDR2 YYNGEE. CDR3 length equals 17 residues. With V trimmed by 0 bases and J by 8 bases, 15 bases remained unmatched. DNA for the CDR3: TGTGCCAGCAGCGTAGGGGCAGGGGGCGCGGATCCTAAGGGCTACACCTTC. This gives the protein CASSVGAGGADPKGYTF.

The chain uses TRBV30 and TRBJ2-3; D gene unclear. Germline CDR1 and CDR2: GTSNPN and SVGIG (reference sequence). V was shortened by 1 base and J by 5 bases, with 7 bases between the two germline ends. CDR3 size: 12 residues. The CDR3 is CAWSGFVDTQYF. CDR3 coding DNA: TGTGCCTGGAGTGGGTTTGTAGATACGCAGTATTTT.

The chain is built from TRBV6-5 and TRBJ1-2, with unresolved D. The CDR3 contains 13 residues. V lost 9 bases and J lost 0, with 11 bases in between. Germline values: CDR1 MNHEY, CDR2 SVGAGI. For the CDR3, the DNA is TGTGCCAGGAGCTCGGGGACTAACTATGGCTACACCTTC. Residues: CARSSGTNYGYTF.

This clone appeared once. This chain links TRBV10-1 with TRBJ2-6; the match to TRBD1 covers 7 bases. Trimming at V came to 10 bases and at J to 0 bases, leaving 9 bases not matched to a gene. The CDR3 runs 16 residues. Per germline, CDR1 WNHNN and CDR2 SYGVQD (reference sequence). DNA of the CDR3: TGCGCCATTTCCGGGACAGCTTTCTCTGGGGCCAACGTCCTGACTTTC. Amino acids: CAISGTAFSGANVLTF.

The genes are TRBV24-1 and TRBJ2-3, with 11 bases aligning to TRBD1. The CDR3 extends over 17 amino acids. From germline, CDR1 is KGHDR and CDR2 SFDVKD. V was clipped by 1 base and J by 2 bases; unmatched bases: 4. The CDR3 protein is CATSDFGTGGNTDTQYF. The CDR3 bases are TGTGCCACCAGTGATTTTGGGACAGGGGGAAACACAGATACGCAGTATTTT.